There are many counts of the clone carrying this T cell receptor (beta chain). The antigen is unknown. The data were obtained in a study of CD8+CD57+ T cells in acquired aplastic anemia. Study-wide background: Recorded DNA amounts for sorted CD4+ and CD8+ cells had an average of about 3 ug. Study-wide results and caveats: Common to patients and controls were approximately 30 CD8+ CDR3 sequences.

Investigators profiled TCR beta VDJ and CDR3 from genomic DNA template. MiXCR was run by TCRdb on the reads, yielding one entry per CDR3 protein. Here the sample spans fewer than 150,000 distinct CDR3 sequences, 48% being singletons. The source of this sequence is a human donor in good health, serving as a control. Specimen: sorted CD4+, CD8+, or CD8+CD57+ T cells (not recorded which) from PBMCs.

CDR3 nucleotides: TGTGCCAGCAGCGGCGCGGGCTCGCGGGGGTATGGCTACACCTTC. Encoded protein: CASSGAGSRGYGYTF. The chain is built from TRBV7-2 and TRBJ1-2; maybe TRBD1 (5 bases). Trimming took off 5 bases at V and 5 bases at J, with 18 bases between the two ends. CDR1 SGHTA and CDR2 FQGNSA come from the germline V gene. The CDR3 extends over 15 amino acids.